The 30 T cell receptor beta chains below come from one sample, sequenced in a study of cytomegalovirus exposure and HLA in healthy donors. PCR employed 60 Vbeta and 13 Jbeta primers. Data came from immunoSEQ multiplex PCR; TCRdb stores just in-frame clones and leaves some out. The sample holds approximately 97,000 clones, 75% to 85% seen once. The specimen was PBMCs. These receptors were obtained from a male donor in good health and CMV-seropositive.

CDR3 sequence (DNA): TGTGCCAGCAGCCGGACAGGCAACCACGAGCAGTACTTC. Amino acids: CASSRTGNHEQYF. The chain employs TRBV7-9 and TRBJ2-7; 7 bases align to TRBD1. The V and J ends lost 5 bases and 5 bases, in that order; junction bases with no gene match: 6. The CDR3 is 13 amino acids. Germline loops: CDR1 SEHNR, CDR2 FQNEAQ (reference sequence).

This clone appeared a few times. V and J are TRBV6-1 and TRBJ1-1; maybe TRBD1 (5 bases). Looked up from germline, CDR1 is MNHNS and CDR2 is SASEGT. Trimming shortened V by 7 bases and J by 5 bases, and 17 bases separated the two germline ends. This CDR3 spans 14 amino acids. In DNA form, the CDR3 reads TGTGCCAGCACCCCCGGGGGATCTGTGACTGAAGCTTTCTTT. Translating it yields CASTPGGSVTEAFF.

This clone was observed a few times. V is TRBV4-1 and J is TRBJ1-3, with D maybe TRBD1 (6 bases). V shed 1 base and J shed 2 bases, with 15 bases lying between them. This CDR3 region has 17 residues. CDR1 and CDR2 (germline): MGHRA, YSYEKL. CDR3 DNA sequence: TGCGCCAGCAGCCAAGGGTGGGGGCGTGGAACTGGAAACACCATATATTTT. Its protein product is CASSQGWGRGTGNTIYF.

This sequence joins TRBV5-6 and TRBJ1-4; D remains unclear. Germline CDR1 and CDR2: SGHDT and YYEEEE. With 4 bases removed from V and 3 bases from J, the gap between germline ends came to 19 bases. This CDR3 comprises 17 residues. The CDR3 DNA reads TGTGCCAGCAGCGACCAACGGAGGAGGGCGGCTAATGAAAAACTGTTTTTT. Protein sequence: CASSDQRRRAANEKLFF.

This chain joins TRBV6-5 and TRBJ1-2; the D gene is possibly TRBD1 (6 bases). Trimming removed 2 bases from V and 7 bases from J, with 17 bases in between. The CDR3 spans 15 residues. From germline, CDR1 is MNHEY and CDR2 SVGAGI. CDR3 bases: TGTGCCAGCAGTTACGTCCGAGGGGGAAGTGGTGGCTACACCTTC. Translation gives CASSYVRGGSGGYTF.

V and J are TRBV6-5 and TRBJ1-2, with 8 bases lining up with TRBD1. Trimming cost V 2 bases and J 7 bases; bases outside gene matches: 9. The CDR3 consists of 15 residues. Germline V lookup: CDR1 MNHEY, CDR2 SVGAGI. CDR3 sequence: CASSYPTGQGSGYTF. The DNA for the CDR3 is TGTGCCAGCAGTTACCCAACTGGACAGGGTAGTGGCTACACCTTC.

The rearrangement uses TRBV29-1 and TRBJ1-2, with D possibly matching TRBD1 (5 bases). Looked up from germline, CDR1 is SQVTM and CDR2 is ANQGSEA. This CDR3 has 14 residues. V shed 4 bases and J shed 4 bases, with 16 bases lying between them. The DNA of the CDR3 is TGCAGCGTTGTAGGAAGGGAGGGGTCCTATGGCTACACCTTC. Translation: CSVVGREGSYGYTF.

The CDR3 reads CSVVGQGLETQYF. CDR3 in DNA: TGCAGCGTTGTGGGACAGGGGTTGGAGACCCAGTACTTC. The genes are TRBV29-1 and TRBJ2-5; 10 positions match TRBD1. The junction had 4 bases not matched to a gene; V was cut back by 4 bases and J by 5 bases. The CDR3 has 13 residues. Per the germline V gene, CDR1 is SQVTM and CDR2 is ANQGSEA.

This clone was seen only a few times. This chain uses TRBV30 with TRBJ2-1, with 9 bases that match TRBD2. CDR1 is GTSNPN, CDR2 SVGIG, per germline (reference sequence). The CDR3 spans 14 residues. J lost 6 bases, V lost 0 bases, and 3 bases had no gene match. The CDR3 sequence is CAWSVRGGANEQFF. The CDR3 bases are TGTGCCTGGAGTGTACGCGGGGGGGCCAATGAGCAGTTCTTC.

The V gene is TRBV29-1, the J gene TRBJ2-1, with 11 nucleotides matching TRBD2. V shed 4 bases and J 0 bases; nucleotides not matched to a gene: 5. CDR3 length: 16 residues. Germline V gives CDR1 SQVTM, CDR2 ANQGSEA. The CDR3 is CSVGLAGGPSYNEQFF. The CDR3 DNA is TGCAGCGTTGGGCTAGCGGGGGGACCCTCCTACAATGAGCAGTTCTTC.

The sample holds one count of this clone. This chain links TRBV7-2 with TRBJ1-1, with 7 bases that match TRBD1. The CDR3 covers 14 residues. Looked up from germline, CDR1 is SGHTA and CDR2 is FQGNSA. With V trimmed by 5 bases and J by 1 base, 4 bases remained unmatched. The CDR3 region is CASSPTGSNTEAFF. The CDR3 DNA sequence: TGTGCCAGCAGCCCGACAGGGTCGAACACTGAAGCTTTCTTT.

The table lists this clone with a few counts. The chain recombines TRBV5-4 with TRBJ2-7; 9 bases agree with TRBD2. Trimming cost V 1 base and J 0 bases; bases outside gene matches: 8. The CDR3 consists of 17 residues. Germline CDR1 reads SGHNT; CDR2 reads YYREEE (reference sequence). This chain's CDR3 is CASSLNLAGNPSYEQYF. Written as DNA, the CDR3 is TGTGCCAGCAGCTTGAATCTAGCGGGGAACCCCTCCTACGAGCAGTACTTC.

J is TRBJ2-1 and V is TRBV6-5, with D possibly being TRBD2 (6 bases). The ends were cut back, 4 bases at V and 3 bases at J, with 16 bases in the middle. Germline assignment: CDR1 MNHEY and CDR2 SVGAGI. CDR3 length equals 16 residues. The CDR3 coding sequence is TGTGCCAGCAGTTCCGCCTCTAGCGTGGTCTACAATGAGCAGTTCTTC. It is translated as CASSSASSVVYNEQFF.

This rearrangement joins TRBV7-3 to TRBJ2-3; possibly TRBD1 for D (6 bases). This CDR3 contains 20 residues. V was clipped by 1 base and J by 2 bases, with 25 bases between them. The germline V gene encodes CDR1 SGHTA and CDR2 FQGTGA. The CDR3 region is CASSLKPNPLLGGPTDTQYF. DNA of the CDR3: TGTGCCAGCAGCTTAAAGCCGAATCCCCTATTAGGGGGACCCACAGATACGCAGTATTTT.

The chain joins TRBV7-3 to TRBJ2-2; 11 bases line up with TRBD2. The germline gives CDR1 SGHTA, CDR2 FQGTGA. Unmatched junction bases numbered 4, after V lost 4 bases and J lost 0 bases. The CDR3 extends over 17 amino acids. This CDR3 reads CASSYPTSGANTGELFF. Written as DNA, the CDR3 is TGTGCCAGCAGCTACCCGACTAGCGGGGCGAACACCGGGGAGCTGTTTTTT.

V gene TRBV23-1 combines with J gene TRBJ1-2; 12 bases are shared with TRBD1. TRBV23-1 is assigned to the ORF class and has an uncertain function. This CDR3 spans 17 amino acids. J was trimmed by 8 bases and V by 4 bases; bases with no gene match: 14. The CDR3 nucleotides read TGCGCCAGCAGTCTAAACCGGGACAGGGGGCGGCTATCCGGCTACACCTTC. This codes for CASSLNRDRGRLSGYTF.

The chain links TRBV7-9 to TRBJ1-1; D is undetermined. Trimming stripped 1 base from V and 4 bases from J, with 10 bases between. CDR3 length equals 14 residues. CDR1 SEHNR and CDR2 FQNEAQ come from the germline V gene (reference sequence). CDR3 bases: TGTGCCAGCAGCTTAGACAGTTTGAGCACTGAAGCTTTCTTT. It specifies CASSLDSLSTEAFF.

The chain recombines TRBV7-9 with TRBJ1-5; 11 bases map to TRBD1. Germline V gives CDR1 SEHNR, CDR2 FQNEAQ (reference sequence). The CDR3 runs 15 residues. Unmatched junction bases numbered 4, after V lost 3 bases and J lost 6 bases. The CDR3 coding sequence is TGTGCCAGCAGCTTGACGGGACAGGGGGGTCAGCCCCAGCATTTT. This gives the protein CASSLTGQGGQPQHF.

J is TRBJ1-1 and V is TRBV18; D is unclear. Trimming removed 1 base at V and 2 bases at J, with 11 bases between. The CDR3 extends over 15 amino acids. In germline, CDR1 is KGHSH, CDR2 LQKENI. CDR3 residues: CASSPLPTINTEAFF. The DNA for the CDR3 is TGTGCCAGCTCACCACTTCCGACTATTAACACTGAAGCTTTCTTT.

This chain uses TRBV27 with TRBJ2-7; TRBD1 might be the D (6 bases). The CDR3 loop spans 15 amino acids. In germline, CDR1 is MNHEY, CDR2 SMNVEV (reference sequence). V shed 3 bases and J shed 10 bases, with 22 bases lying between them. CDR3 sequence: CASSFDETGRRGQYF. CDR3 coding DNA: TGTGCCAGCAGTTTTGATGAGACAGGTCGCCGAGGTCAGTACTTC.

The V and J genes are TRBV6-4 and TRBJ1-6; 9 nucleotides match TRBD1. This CDR3 has 15 amino acids. Germline V lookup: CDR1 MRHNA, CDR2 SNTAGT. V lost 8 bases and J lost 7; bases outside the gene matches: 9. CDR3 in amino acids: CASGPGTGINSPLHF. Written as DNA, the CDR3 is TGTGCCAGCGGACCCGGGACAGGGATCAATTCACCCCTCCACTTT.

This sequence joins TRBV9 and TRBJ1-3, with D maybe TRBD1 (6 bases). Trimming pared 0 bases from V and 2 bases from J, leaving 12 bases between. This CDR3 has 16 amino acids. Germline V gene sequence: CDR1 SGDLS, CDR2 YYNGEE. CDR3 protein: CASSVAQGRAGNTIYF. CDR3 DNA: TGTGCCAGCAGCGTAGCTCAGGGGCGCGCTGGAAACACCATATATTTT.

This chain connects TRBV5-4 to TRBJ2-1; 12 bases fit TRBD2. The length of the CDR3 is 17 residues. The V gene's germline CDR1 is SGHNT and CDR2 YYREEE (reference sequence). With V trimmed by 3 bases and J by 8 bases, 12 bases remained unmatched. The CDR3 is CASSSTSGGYLRDEQFF. For the CDR3, the DNA is TGTGCCAGCAGCTCGACTAGCGGGGGTTACTTGCGCGATGAGCAGTTCTTC.

The chain uses TRBV6-1 and TRBJ1-5; D is ambiguous. Germline assignment: CDR1 MNHNS and CDR2 SASEGT. The germline V and J ends were trimmed by 2 bases and 9 bases, with 17 bases remaining between them. The CDR3 contains 15 residues. The CDR3 DNA follows: TGTGCCAGCAGTGAATCACTCAGGAGGGTGGGGCCCCAGCATTTT. Its protein product is CASSESLRRVGPQHF.

This chain uses TRBV7-2 with TRBJ1-5, with a possible D match to TRBD1 (6 bases). The CDR3 loop spans 18 amino acids. The V and J ends lost 3 bases and 1 base respectively, with 19 bases between them. Germline V gene data show CDR1 as SGHTA and CDR2 as FQGNSA. CDR3 DNA: TGTGCCAGCAGCTTCGGCAGGGGCATTGTCGGGAGCAATCAGCCCCAGCATTTT. Its protein is CASSFGRGIVGSNQPQHF.

The V call is TRBV6-1, the J call TRBJ2-2, with D possibly TRBD2 on 7 matching bases. V lost 6 bases and J 4 bases, leaving 15 bases between the germline ends. This CDR3 comprises 15 residues. The V gene's germline CDR1 is MNHNS and CDR2 SASEGT. CDR3: CASRTVRGRTGELFF. CDR3 in DNA: TGTGCCAGCAGGACGGTGCGGGGGCGCACCGGGGAGCTGTTTTTT.

The chain combines TRBV5-6 with TRBJ1-4; D is ambiguous. Trimming shortened V by 0 bases and J by 5 bases, and 8 bases separated the two germline ends. The CDR3 has 14 amino acids. Germline loops: CDR1 SGHDT, CDR2 YYEEEE. CDR3 bases: TGTGCCAGCAGCTTGGCCACCAGGAATGAAAAACTGTTTTTT. Protein sequence: CASSLATRNEKLFF.

The chain is built from TRBV4-3 and TRBJ1-2, with D unclear. The V gene lost 1 base and the J gene lost 6 bases, with 15 bases spanning the gap. The germline CDR1 and CDR2 sequences are LGHNA and YSLEER. The CDR3 has 15 amino acids. CDR3 sequence: CASSQAPQVMDGYTF. The CDR3 nucleotides read TGCGCCAGCAGCCAAGCCCCTCAGGTAATGGATGGCTACACCTTC.

This sequence joins TRBV6-5 and TRBJ1-1; maybe TRBD1 (5 bases). The CDR3 has 13 amino acids. Germline V lookup: CDR1 MNHEY, CDR2 SVGAGI. V was clipped by 5 bases and J by 10 bases, with 17 bases between them. CDR3 sequence reads: CASSPSMDTRAFF. The CDR3 bases are TGTGCCAGCAGTCCATCCATGGACACTCGAGCTTTCTTT.

The V call is TRBV7-3, the J call TRBJ2-1; no clear D gene. The germline gives CDR1 SGHTA, CDR2 FQGTGA. The CDR3 length is 13 residues. The V end lost 5 bases, the J end lost 8 bases, and 13 bases lay between the germline ends. CDR3 protein: CASSLLQGYEQFF. The CDR3 DNA reads as TGTGCCAGCAGCCTACTACAAGGCTATGAGCAGTTCTTC.